This T cell receptor beta chain was captured in a study of blood T cell repertoires in COVID-19. Whole-study context: Donors in the United States, Italy and Spain gave samples during acute or convalescent COVID-19. T cells, B-cell-depleted T cells, or PBMCs provided the cDNA or gDNA that served as material.

In this sample, this clone turned up once. Per the original methods: Reference gene primers were amplified, and this amplification served to estimate nucleated cell counts. This table comes from immunoSEQ multiplex PCR, and its TCRdb copy is limited to in-frame clones, with some not included. The V and J calls and clone size were taken over from that table, and D and trimming were inferred from the DNA. Among roughly 65,000 clones, about 82% were seen once, and the ten largest hold 35% to 50%. Germline V gives CDR1 GTSNPN, CDR2 SVGIG (reference sequence). The CDR3 totals 18 residues. V lost 1 base and J 3 bases, leaving 19 bases between the germline ends.

The chain uses TRBV30 and TRBJ1-6, with D possibly matching TRBD1 (6 bases). The sequence came from a human donor in a cohort sampled during active COVID-19. Specimen: peripheral blood. CDR3 protein: CAWSGDARGGSYNSPLHF. The CDR3 region has the DNA TGTGCCTGGAGTGGGGACGCCAGGGGCGGGAGCTATAATTCACCCCTCCACTTT.